The 18 T cell receptor beta chains below were found in one sample sequenced in a study of cytomegalovirus exposure and HLA in healthy donors. The PCR had 60 Vbeta and 13 Jbeta primers. TCRdb keeps only in-frame clones here, not all; method: immunoSEQ multiplex PCR. The sample records around 150,000 clones, 55% to 80% being singletons. Specimen: PBMCs. The receptors derive from a young woman in good health and CMV-seropositive.

The chain uses TRBV29-1 and TRBJ2-7, with 7 bases aligning to TRBD2. V trimming: 6 bases; J trimming: 2 bases; junction bases outside the gene matches: 7. Germline-derived CDR1 and CDR2 are SQVTM and ANQGSEA. The CDR3 sequence is 13 residues long. The CDR3 spells CSVAGTTPYEQYF. The CDR3 DNA reads TGCAGCGTAGCCGGGACTACACCCTACGAGCAGTACTTC.

The chain is built from TRBV7-9 and TRBJ2-5, with TRBD1 matching 7 bases. The CDR3 spans 16 residues. With 2 bases clipped from V and 1 base from J, the junction kept 7 bases outside the gene matches. The V gene's germline CDR1 is SEHNR and CDR2 FQNEAQ (reference sequence). CDR3 in amino acids: CASSLSRGSRQETQYF. The DNA of the CDR3 is TGTGCCAGCAGCTTAAGCAGGGGGTCCCGCCAAGAGACCCAGTACTTC.

The chain is built from TRBV28 and TRBJ2-1, with D possibly TRBD1 on 6 matching bases. Germline values: CDR1 MDHEN, CDR2 SYDVKM. Trimming took off 8 bases at V and 7 bases at J, with 12 bases between the two ends. The CDR3 extends over 12 amino acids. Written as DNA, the CDR3 is TGTGCCAGCGGCCAAAGGGGGAATGAGCAGTTCTTC. It yields the protein CASGQRGNEQFF.

This clone showed up just a few times. V and J are TRBV2 and TRBJ1-4; 10 nucleotides line up with TRBD1. Germline lookup yields CDR1 SNHLY and CDR2 FYNNEI. The CDR3 is 13 residues long. The V gene end was trimmed by 6 bases and the J gene end by 6 bases; junction bases not matched to a gene: 1. DNA of the CDR3: TGTGCCAGCAGCGGACAGGGGGATGAAAAACTGTTTTTT. Translated: CASSGQGDEKLFF.

The chain combines TRBV6-5 with TRBJ2-5, with TRBD1 as a possible D gene (5 bases). The germline CDR1 and CDR2 sequences are MNHEY and SVGAGI. This CDR3 contains 15 residues. Trimming left V 6 bases short and J 4 bases short, with 18 bases between. The CDR3 nucleotides are TGTGCCAGCAGGGTTGTTAACACAGGTTTAGAGACCCAGTACTTC. This translates into CASRVVNTGLETQYF.

V and J are TRBV19 and TRBJ1-1; no reliable D call. CDR1 LNHDA and CDR2 SQIVND come from the germline V gene (reference sequence). The CDR3 is 17 residues long. The V and J ends lost 3 bases and 4 bases respectively, with 21 bases between them. In DNA, the CDR3 is TGTGCCAGTAGTATGGGTTCGAGGGCGATCGAGGGCACTGAAGCTTTCTTT. This translates into CASSMGSRAIEGTEAFF.

This clone was observed a handful of times. J is TRBJ2-7 and V is TRBV28; D possibly corresponds to TRBD1 (6 bases). Germline values: CDR1 MDHEN, CDR2 SYDVKM. The CDR3 is 14 residues long. V lost 7 bases, J lost 3 bases, and 16 bases lay in between. In DNA form, the CDR3 reads TGTGCCAGCACTTCCGGGACAAGAAACTACGAGCAGTACTTC. It specifies CASTSGTRNYEQYF.

This clone was counted between two and nine times. The rearrangement uses TRBV7-2 and TRBJ1-2, with TRBD1 matching over 7 bases. CDR1 is SGHTA, CDR2 FQGNSA, per germline. This CDR3 is 13 amino acids long. V was clipped by 5 bases and J by 7 bases; unmatched bases: 7. CDR3 in amino acids: CASSPRQGGGYTF. The CDR3, as DNA: TGTGCCAGCAGCCCCCGACAGGGAGGTGGCTACACCTTC.

This clone was seen only a few times. The chain joins TRBV7-2 to TRBJ2-1; weak D call: TRBD2 (5 bases). In germline, CDR1 is SGHTA, CDR2 FQGNSA. V lost 3 bases and J 3 bases, leaving 15 bases between the germline ends. The CDR3 spans 16 residues. CDR3 nucleotides: TGTGCCAGCAGCTTTGGCGGAACGGGGATCTACAATGAGCAGTTCTTC. This translates into CASSFGGTGIYNEQFF.

The chain employs TRBV4-1 and TRBJ1-2; D might be TRBD1 (6 bases). Germline CDR1 reads MGHRA; CDR2 reads YSYEKL. Trimming took 0 bases from V and 8 from J, leaving 16 bases between them. This CDR3 has 15 amino acids. In nucleotides, the CDR3 is TGCGCCAGCAGCCAAGATGGGGGGGGGCGCGACGGCTACACCTTC. The encoded protein is CASSQDGGGRDGYTF.

This clone was seen a single time. V gene TRBV10-2 combines with J gene TRBJ1-2; D call uncertain. Germline CDR1 and CDR2: WSHSY and SAAADI. This CDR3 is 14 amino acids long. Between the trimmed V and J ends, which lost 4 bases and 4 bases, there was a span of 13 bases. Written as DNA, the CDR3 is TGCGCCAGCAGTGCATCAGGTTTCCTCTATGGCTACACCTTC. Protein: CASSASGFLYGYTF.

The genes are TRBV28 and TRBJ2-7; D is ambiguous. The CDR3 spans 13 residues. Germline lookup yields CDR1 MDHEN and CDR2 SYDVKM. Trimming removed 6 bases at V and 0 bases at J, with 9 bases between. The CDR3 DNA sequence: TGTGCCAGCAGCCCAATTAGCTCCTACGAGCAGTACTTC. Translation: CASSPISSYEQYF. Drawing the rest from reference TRBV28 and TRBJ2-7, the complete variable domain is DVKVTQSSRYLVKRTGEKVFLECVQDMDHENMFWYRQDPGLGLRLIYFSYDVKMKEKGDIPEGYSVSREKKERFSLILESASTNQTSMYLCASSPISSYEQYFGPGTRLTVT.

The V and J genes are TRBV6-5 and TRBJ2-5; weak D call: TRBD2 (5 bases). The J call is doubtful: the DNA matches TRBJ2-7 better. The CDR3 is 16 amino acids. CDR1 is MNHEY, CDR2 SVGAGI, per germline. This CDR3 is CASSYGVARGSYEQYF. CDR3 bases: TGTGCCAGCAGTTACGGGGTCGCTCGCGGGTCCTACGAGCAGTACTTC.

This chain joins TRBV7-8 and TRBJ2-3; a weak D match, TRBD2 (6 bases). Between the trimmed V and J ends, which lost 1 base and 1 base, there was a span of 9 bases. The CDR3 has 15 residues. Germline CDR1 and CDR2: SGHVS and FQNEAQ. CDR3 sequence: CASSLVPSGTDTQYF. CDR3 DNA: TGTGCCAGCAGCTTAGTCCCTAGCGGCACAGATACGCAGTATTTT.

Written as DNA, the CDR3 is TGTGCCAGCAGTGAGGCAGGTCGGCTTGGTCAGCCCCAGCATTTT. Residues: CASSEAGRLGQPQHF. The chain carries TRBV2 and TRBJ1-5; no definite D call. CDR3 length: 15 amino acids. Trimming pared 3 bases from V and 6 bases from J, leaving 15 bases between. In germline, CDR1 is SNHLY, CDR2 FYNNEI.

The chain links TRBV7-3 to TRBJ2-3; D not resolved. This CDR3 has 14 residues. Trimming took off 5 bases at V and 2 bases at J, with 11 bases between the two ends. Germline lookup yields CDR1 SGHTA and CDR2 FQGTGA. CDR3 DNA sequence: TGTGCCAGCAGCCTCCTGGAGTCCACAGATACGCAGTATTTT. Amino acid sequence: CASSLLESTDTQYF.

The chain combines TRBV6-1 with TRBJ2-3; D is perhaps TRBD2 (6 bases). Trimming cost V 4 bases and J 2 bases, with 7 bases left between them. CDR1 is MNHNS, CDR2 SASEGT, per germline. The CDR3 has 13 residues. The CDR3 reads CASSGRVTDTQYF. The CDR3 bases are TGTGCCAGCAGTGGGAGGGTCACAGATACGCAGTATTTT.

The chain couples TRBV28 to TRBJ2-6; unclear D gene. Trimming stripped 5 bases from V and 0 bases from J, with 8 bases between. The CDR3 totals 15 residues. Germline CDR1 MDHEN, CDR2 SYDVKM. The CDR3, as DNA: TGTGCCAGCAGTCTACCGAACTCTGGGGCCAACGTCCTGACTTTC. Its translation is CASSLPNSGANVLTF.